This is a list of T cell receptor beta chains from one sample in a study of blood T cell repertoires in COVID-19. Data came from immunoSEQ multiplex PCR; TCRdb stores just in-frame clones and leaves some out. The sample lists approximately 100,000 clones, 87% seen once, with 3.1% in the top ten. Source material: peripheral blood. Every receptor here comes from a middle-aged man in a cohort sampled during active COVID-19. The CDR3 runs from the conserved cysteine through the conserved F or W. D genes are given only for firm matches. Clone size is given for some rows only: seen once, a few or many times, or a class if the clone is expanded.

V	J	D	size	CDR3	DNA
TRBV6-1	TRBJ1-2	-	-	CASSEGRDRPYGYTF	TGTGCCAGCAGTGAAGGCCGAGACAGGCCGTATGGCTACACCTTC
TRBV5-5	TRBJ2-2	TRBD1	-	CASSLGGGTGLTGELFF	TGTGCCAGCAGCTTGGGCGGCGGGACAGGGCTCACCGGGGAGCTGTTTTTT
TRBV19	TRBJ2-1	-	once	CASSMRGRAGRDNEQFF	TGTGCCAGTAGTATGCGAGGGCGGGCAGGCCGAGACAATGAGCAGTTCTTC
TRBV10-2	TRBJ2-3	-	-	CASGGDGGSDTQYF	TGCGCCAGCGGAGGAGACGGAGGTTCAGATACGCAGTATTTT
TRBV4-1	TRBJ2-7	-	-	CASSQDRGALLYEQYF	TGCGCCAGCAGCCAAGATCGCGGGGCATTATTATACGAGCAGTACTTC
TRBV11-1	TRBJ1-1	-	-	CASSPRVGAGTEAFF	TGTGCCAGCAGCCCCCGGGTGGGGGCCGGCACTGAAGCTTTCTTT
TRBV5-4	TRBJ2-2	-	-	CASSLGPRGGTGELFF	TGTGCCAGCAGCTTGGGTCCGCGGGGTGGCACCGGGGAGCTGTTTTTT
TRBV5-5	TRBJ2-1	TRBD2	-	CASSLGLAGSYSFF	TGTGCCAGCAGCTTGGGACTAGCGGGGTCTTACTCGTTCTTC
TRBV5-1	TRBJ1-5	TRBD1	few	CASSTGGGNQPQHF	TGCGCCAGCAGTACAGGGGGCGGGAATCAGCCCCAGCATTTT
TRBV5-1	TRBJ2-3	TRBD2	-	CASSVPPSGGFGTQYF	TGCGCCAGCAGCGTCCCCCCCAGCGGGGGGTTCGGTACGCAGTATTTT
TRBV5-6	TRBJ1-2	TRBD1	-	CASSSTGGGGYTF	TGTGCCAGCAGCTCCACAGGGGGAGGTGGCTACACCTTC
TRBV19	TRBJ2-3	TRBD1	-	CASSDRAADTQYF	TGTGCCAGTAGCGACAGGGCGGCAGATACGCAGTATTTT
TRBV5-4	TRBJ2-7	-	-	CASSLAGSPYEQYF	TGTGCCAGCAGCTTGGCGGGTTCCCCGTACGAGCAGTACTTC
TRBV3-1/TRBV3-2	TRBJ1-5	-	-	CASSLGGSNQPQHF	TGTGCCAGCAGCCTGGGGGGGAGCAATCAGCCCCAGCATTTT
TRBV5-1	TRBJ2-2	TRBD1	-	CASSLGTGGSTGELFF	TGCGCCAGCAGCTTGGGGACAGGGGGGTCCACCGGGGAGCTGTTTTTT
TRBV11-3	TRBJ2-1	TRBD1	-	CASSQGTVYNEQFF	TGTGCCAGCAGCCAGGGGACAGTCTACAATGAGCAGTTCTTC
TRBV5-1	TRBJ2-1	TRBD2	-	CASSPRLAGGGNEQFF	TGCGCCAGCAGCCCGCGACTAGCGGGGGGTGGTAATGAGCAGTTCTTC
TRBV10-3	TRBJ1-4	TRBD1	-	CAISEPQGADEKLFF	TGTGCCATCAGTGAGCCCCAGGGGGCAGATGAAAAACTGTTTTTT
TRBV19	TRBJ1-3	TRBD1	-	CASSIRQGTIYF	TGTGCCAGTAGTATCCGACAGGGCACCATATATTTT
TRBV7-2	TRBJ1-5	-	once	CASSLGHSNQPQHF	TGTGCCAGCAGCTTAGGACACTCCAATCAGCCCCAGCATTTT
TRBV28	TRBJ2-5	TRBD2	once	CASRFSGGQETQYF	TGTGCCAGCAGGTTTTCGGGGGGTCAAGAGACCCAGTACTTC
TRBV11-2	TRBJ2-2	-	-	CASSLVQTGELFF	TGTGCCAGCAGCTTAGTCCAGACCGGGGAGCTGTTTTTT
TRBV4-1	TRBJ1-1	-	-	CASSQGSSRNTEAFF	TGCGCCAGCAGCCAGGGGAGTTCAAGGAACACTGAAGCTTTCTTT
TRBV2	TRBJ2-2	TRBD2	-	CASTGLAGGIGELFF	TGTGCCAGCACTGGACTAGCGGGGGGGATCGGGGAGCTGTTTTTT
TRBV5-6	TRBJ2-1	TRBD2	-	CASSHVSSGGPRSTQFF	TGTGCCAGCAGCCATGTCAGTAGCGGGGGGCCTAGAAGTACGCAGTTCTTC
TRBV5-6	TRBJ1-2	-	-	CASSLISGSHYGYTF	TGTGCCAGCAGCTTAATTAGCGGCAGCCATTATGGCTACACCTTC
TRBV19	TRBJ2-2	-	once	CASSYLTGELFF	TGTGCCAGTAGTTATCTTACCGGGGAGCTGTTTTTT
TRBV15	TRBJ2-5	-	-	CATSRALETQYF	TGTGCCACCAGCAGAGCACTAGAGACCCAGTACTTC
TRBV6-6	TRBJ1-2	-	-	CASSISGRLYGYTF	TGTGCCAGCAGTATCTCTGGTCGACTCTATGGCTACACCTTC
TRBV5-1	TRBJ2-1	-	-	CDSRHREKQKVLDNEQFF	TGCGACAGCAGGCACCGGGAAAAACAAAAGGTTTTGGACAATGAGCAGTTCTTC
TRBV11-2	TRBJ2-2	TRBD1	-	CASSYRGAAGELFF	TGTGCCAGCAGCTACAGGGGCGCAGCGGGGGAGCTGTTTTTT
TRBV12-3/TRBV12-4	TRBJ1-4	-	few	CASARQENEKLFF	TGTGCCAGCGCGAGACAGGAGAATGAAAAACTGTTTTTT
TRBV5-1	TRBJ1-1	-	-	CASSLRGKNTEAFF	TGCGCCAGCAGCTTACGGGGGAAGAACACTGAAGCTTTCTTT
TRBV6-4	TRBJ2-3	TRBD1	once	CASSEGQVSTDTQYF	TGTGCCAGCAGTGAAGGACAGGTTAGCACAGATACGCAGTATTTT
TRBV7-2	TRBJ1-6	-	-	CASSLRSLGDSPLHF	TGTGCCAGCAGCTTGAGGTCCCTGGGAGATTCACCCCTCCACTTT
TRBV5-1	TRBJ2-3	-	-	CASSLVAGSTDTQYF	TGCGCCAGCAGCTTGGTGGCGGGGAGCACAGATACGCAGTATTTT
TRBV15	TRBJ2-5	-	-	CATSRDRGQETQYF	TGTGCCACCAGCAGAGACAGGGGCCAAGAGACCCAGTACTTC
TRBV4-2	TRBJ1-1	-	-	CASSLDPGRPNTEAFF	TGTGCCAGCAGCCTCGATCCCGGGAGACCTAACACTGAAGCTTTCTTT